Listed below are T cell receptor beta chains from one sample, sequenced in a study of blood T cells in healthy people across ages. Each CDR3 protein is one row after TCRdb ran MiXCR on the 5' RACE reads. The sample carries roughly 930,000 distinct CDR3 sequences, about 48% recorded once. The specimen was blood. The receptors originated from a young man in good health. Both conserved end residues are part of each CDR3. The D gene is left open where the match is weak. Part of the rows lack a size; the others show once, few, many or a class for expanded clones.

J: TRBJ2-7; D: TRBD1; V: TRBV6-2/TRBV6-3; size: .; CDR3: CASSYGDRETDDEQYF; DNA: TGTGCCAGCAGTTACGGGGACAGGGAAACAGATGACGAGCAGTACTTC
J: TRBJ1-1; D: .; V: TRBV20-1; size: few; CDR3: CSAIGGGAQNTEAFF; DNA: TGCAGTGCTATAGGTGGAGGGGCGCAGAACACTGAAGCTTTCTTT
J: TRBJ2-1; D: TRBD2; V: TRBV6-5; size: .; CDR3: CASSESVAGNNEQFF; DNA: TGTGCCAGCAGTGAGTCGGTAGCGGGTAACAATGAGCAGTTCTTC
J: TRBJ1-1; D: .; V: TRBV9; size: once; CDR3: CASTQLGDTEAFF; DNA: TGTGCCAGCACCCAGTTAGGGGACACTGAAGCTTTCTTT
J: TRBJ2-1; D: TRBD1; V: TRBV3-1; size: .; CDR3: CASSQTGGYNEQFF; DNA: TGTGCCAGCAGCCAGACAGGGGGGTACAATGAGCAGTTCTTC
J: TRBJ1-1; D: .; V: TRBV20-1; size: .; CDR3: CSARDRLEAFF; DNA: TGCAGTGCTAGGGACCGGCTGGAAGCTTTCTTT
J: TRBJ2-5; D: TRBD1; V: TRBV9; size: few; CDR3: CASSVDQGAGETQYF; DNA: TGTGCCAGCAGCGTAGACCAGGGGGCTGGTGAGACCCAGTACTTC
J: TRBJ2-7; D: .; V: TRBV30; size: .; CDR3: CAWSVRQGTYEQYF; DNA: TGTGCCTGGAGTGTCAGGCAGGGGACCTACGAGCAGTACTTC
J: TRBJ1-5; D: .; V: TRBV6-2/TRBV6-3; size: .; CDR3: CASSRGQHNSNQPQHF; DNA: TGTGCCAGCAGTAGAGGACAGCACAATAGCAATCAGCCCCAGCATTTT
J: TRBJ2-3; D: .; V: TRBV7-2; size: .; CDR3: CASSLIEGGLGTQYF; DNA: TGTGCCAGCAGCTTAATCGAGGGGGGGCTGGGTACGCAGTATTTT
J: TRBJ2-1; D: .; V: TRBV4-3; size: .; CDR3: CASSQVGSERANEQFF; DNA: TGCGCCAGCAGCCAAGTGGGGAGTGAGCGGGCCAATGAGCAGTTCTTC
J: TRBJ2-1; D: TRBD1; V: TRBV29-1; size: .; CDR3: CSVEARDREYNEQFF; DNA: TGCAGCGTTGAAGCACGGGACAGGGAGTACAATGAGCAGTTCTTC
J: TRBJ2-1; D: .; V: TRBV5-1; size: few; CDR3: CASSLEVYNEQFF; DNA: TGTGCCAGCAGCTTGGAGGTATACAATGAGCAGTTCTTC
J: TRBJ2-7; D: TRBD2; V: TRBV10-3; size: many; CDR3: CAISESGGASQEQYF; DNA: TGTGCCATCAGTGAGTCGGGAGGGGCCAGTCAGGAGCAGTACTTC
J: TRBJ2-5; D: TRBD1; V: TRBV5-6; size: .; CDR3: CASSFDRGATQETQYF; DNA: TGTGCCAGCAGCTTTGACAGGGGGGCGACTCAAGAGACCCAGTACTTC
J: TRBJ1-5; D: .; V: TRBV18; size: few; CDR3: CASSPDRSDQPQHF; DNA: TGTGCCAGCTCACCGGACAGATCTGATCAGCCCCAGCATTTT
J: TRBJ2-3; D: .; V: TRBV6-5; size: .; CDR3: CASRYYPGRSTDTQYF; DNA: TGTGCCAGCAGGTACTATCCGGGACGGAGCACAGATACGCAGTATTTT
J: TRBJ2-6; D: .; V: TRBV10-3; size: many; CDR3: CAIGDFSGANVLTF; DNA: TGTGCCATCGGGGATTTCTCTGGGGCCAACGTCCTGACTTTC
J: TRBJ1-5; D: TRBD1; V: TRBV12-3/TRBV12-4; size: .; CDR3: CASSPPGTGGNQPQHF; DNA: TGTGCCAGCAGTCCCCCCGGGACAGGGGGAAATCAGCCCCAGCATTTT
J: TRBJ1-5; D: .; V: TRBV21-1; size: few; CDR3: CASSKEDRPAHSNQPQHF; DNA: TGTGCCAGCAGCAAAGAGGACAGACCGGCGCATAGCAATCAGCCCCAGCATTTT
J: TRBJ2-5; D: .; V: TRBV12-3/TRBV12-4; size: .; CDR3: CASSLRTGNQETQYF; DNA: TGTGCCAGCAGTTTGAGGACGGGGAACCAAGAGACCCAGTACTTC
J: TRBJ2-1; D: .; V: TRBV5-1; size: .; CDR3: CASSTPTSSYNEQFF; DNA: TGCGCCAGCTCCACGCCTACCTCTTCTTACAATGAGCAGTTCTTC
J: TRBJ1-6; D: TRBD1; V: TRBV7-9; size: few; CDR3: CASSLLLGQGTSSPLHF; DNA: TGTGCCAGCAGCTTACTTCTGGGACAGGGAACCTCTTCACCCCTCCACTTT
J: TRBJ2-5; D: TRBD1; V: TRBV5-1; size: .; CDR3: CASSPGQLTETQYF; DNA: TGCGCCAGCAGCCCGGGACAGTTGACGGAGACCCAGTACTTC
J: TRBJ2-1; D: .; V: TRBV28; size: .; CDR3: CASSLTKASLSEQFF; DNA: TGTGCCAGCAGTCTTACAAAGGCCTCGCTGAGTGAGCAGTTCTTC
J: TRBJ2-3; D: TRBD2; V: TRBV4-2; size: few; CDR3: CASRPAGETDTQYF; DNA: TGTGCCAGCAGGCCCGCGGGGGAGACAGATACGCAGTATTTT
J: TRBJ2-5; D: .; V: TRBV2; size: .; CDR3: CASNQAPETQYF; DNA: TGTGCCAGCAACCAGGCCCCGGAGACCCAGTACTTC
J: TRBJ1-1; D: .; V: TRBV20-1; size: few; CDR3: CSARRAAGTEAFF; DNA: TGCAGTGCTAGGAGGGCAGCGGGCACTGAAGCTTTCTTT
J: TRBJ1-6; D: TRBD1; V: TRBV6-5; size: few; CDR3: CASSYSVQGANSPLHF; DNA: TGTGCCAGCAGTTACTCGGTCCAGGGGGCTAATTCACCCCTCCACTTT
J: TRBJ1-5; D: .; V: TRBV24-1; size: .; CDR3: CATGGGSNQPQHF; DNA: TGTGCCACCGGGGGGGGTAGCAATCAGCCCCAGCATTTT
J: TRBJ2-7; D: .; V: TRBV2; size: .; CDR3: CASKAAPYEQYF; DNA: TGTGCCAGCAAGGCGGCCCCCTACGAGCAGTACTTC
J: TRBJ2-5; D: .; V: TRBV5-4; size: once; CDR3: CTSSFGPQETQYF; DNA: TGTACCAGCAGCTTTGGACCGCAAGAGACCCAGTACTTC
J: TRBJ2-7; D: .; V: TRBV28; size: once; CDR3: CASSSPTRYEQYF; DNA: TGTGCCAGCAGTTCTCCAACCCGTTACGAGCAGTACTTC
J: TRBJ2-3; D: .; V: TRBV9; size: .; CDR3: CASSVGERPTDTQYF; DNA: TGTGCCAGCAGCGTAGGGGAGCGGCCCACAGATACGCAGTATTTT
J: TRBJ2-7; D: TRBD2; V: TRBV7-2; size: .; CDR3: CASSLLTSGRGTYEQYF; DNA: TGTGCCAGCAGCTTATTGACTAGCGGGAGGGGGACCTACGAGCAGTACTTC
J: TRBJ2-1; D: .; V: TRBV9; size: few; CDR3: CASSVGDGPYNEQFF; DNA: TGTGCCAGCAGCGTAGGGGACGGGCCCTACAATGAGCAGTTCTTC
J: TRBJ2-1; D: TRBD1; V: TRBV7-2; size: .; CDR3: CASSPQTGGNYNEQFF; DNA: TGTGCCAGCAGCCCTCAGACAGGGGGCAACTACAATGAGCAGTTCTTC
J: TRBJ2-7; D: .; V: TRBV29-1; size: .; CDR3: CSVGRGSDEQYF; DNA: TGCAGCGTTGGGAGGGGTAGCGATGAGCAGTACTTC
J: TRBJ2-5; D: .; V: TRBV27; size: many; CDR3: CASSLTGGVRETQYF; DNA: TGTGCCAGCAGTTTAACCGGAGGGGTCAGAGAGACCCAGTACTTC
J: TRBJ1-6; D: .; V: TRBV3-1; size: .; CDR3: CASSQVSRTDTSPLHF; DNA: TGTGCCAGCAGCCAAGTTAGCAGGACGGACACTTCACCCCTCCACTTT
J: TRBJ2-7; D: .; V: TRBV3-1; size: .; CDR3: CASSQDSSCGEQYF; DNA: TGTGCCAGCAGCCAAGATTCGTCTTGTGGCGAGCAGTACTTC